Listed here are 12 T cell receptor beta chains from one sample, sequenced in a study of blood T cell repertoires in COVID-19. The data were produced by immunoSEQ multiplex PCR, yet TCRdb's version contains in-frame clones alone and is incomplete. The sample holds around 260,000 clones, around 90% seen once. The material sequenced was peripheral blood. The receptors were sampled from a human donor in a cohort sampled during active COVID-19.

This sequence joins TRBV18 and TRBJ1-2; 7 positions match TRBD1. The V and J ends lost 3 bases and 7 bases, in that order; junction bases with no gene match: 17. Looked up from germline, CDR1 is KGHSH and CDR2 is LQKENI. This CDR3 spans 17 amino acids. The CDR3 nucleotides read TGTGCCAGCTCACCTCCGGTGGGACGACAGGGCGAGAGTGGCTACACCTTC. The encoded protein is CASSPPVGRQGESGYTF.

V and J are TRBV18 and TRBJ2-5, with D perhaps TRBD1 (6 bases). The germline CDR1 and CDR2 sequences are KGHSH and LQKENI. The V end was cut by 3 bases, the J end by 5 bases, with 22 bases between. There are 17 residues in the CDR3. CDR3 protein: CASSPGTPNQRVETQYF. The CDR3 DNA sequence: TGTGCCAGCTCACCCGGGACACCTAATCAAAGGGTCGAGACCCAGTACTTC.

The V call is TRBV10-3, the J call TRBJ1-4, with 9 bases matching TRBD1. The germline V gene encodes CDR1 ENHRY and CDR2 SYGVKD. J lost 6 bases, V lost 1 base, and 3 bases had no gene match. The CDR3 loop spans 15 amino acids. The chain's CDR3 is CAISEYRGPDEKLFF. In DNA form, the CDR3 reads TGTGCCATCAGTGAGTACAGGGGGCCAGATGAAAAACTGTTTTTT.

The CDR3 DNA is TGTGCCAGCAGCGCTTCAGGGGGCGCCTCCTCTGGAAACACCATATATTTT. It codes for CASSASGGASSGNTIYF. The chain combines TRBV5-4 with TRBJ1-3; 8 bases are a match to TRBD1. V lost 4 bases, J lost 0 bases, and 9 bases stayed unmatched. The germline gives CDR1 SGHNT, CDR2 YYREEE (reference sequence). The CDR3 extends over 17 amino acids.

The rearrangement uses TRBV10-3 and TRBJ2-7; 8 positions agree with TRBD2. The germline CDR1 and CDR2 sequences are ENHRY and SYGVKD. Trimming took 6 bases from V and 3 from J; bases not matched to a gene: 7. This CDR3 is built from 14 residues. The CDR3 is CAIRSGTSSYEQYF. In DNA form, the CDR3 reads TGTGCCATCAGATCCGGGACTAGTAGCTACGAGCAGTACTTC.

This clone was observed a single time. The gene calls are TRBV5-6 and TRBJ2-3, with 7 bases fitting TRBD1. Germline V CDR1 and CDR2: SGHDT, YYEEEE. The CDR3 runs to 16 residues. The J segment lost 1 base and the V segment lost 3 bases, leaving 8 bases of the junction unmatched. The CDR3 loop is CASSYLTGQGTDTQYF. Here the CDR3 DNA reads TGTGCCAGCAGCTACCTAACCGGACAGGGCACAGATACGCAGTATTTT.

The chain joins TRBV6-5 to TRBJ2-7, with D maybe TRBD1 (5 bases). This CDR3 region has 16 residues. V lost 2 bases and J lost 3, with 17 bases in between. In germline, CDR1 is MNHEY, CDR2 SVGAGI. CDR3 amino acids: CASSYGSDSARYEQYF. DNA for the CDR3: TGTGCCAGCAGTTACGGGTCAGACAGCGCCCGCTACGAGCAGTACTTC.

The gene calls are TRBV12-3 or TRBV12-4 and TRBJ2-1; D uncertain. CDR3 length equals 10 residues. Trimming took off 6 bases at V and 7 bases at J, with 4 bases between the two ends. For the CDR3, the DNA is TGTGCCAGCAGCGTGAATGAGCAGTTCTTC. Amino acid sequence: CASSVNEQFF.

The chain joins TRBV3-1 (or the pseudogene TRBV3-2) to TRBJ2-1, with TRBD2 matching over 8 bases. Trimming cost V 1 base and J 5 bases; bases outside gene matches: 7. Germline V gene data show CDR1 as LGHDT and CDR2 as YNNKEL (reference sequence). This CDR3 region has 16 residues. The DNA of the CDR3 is TGTGCCAGCAGCCAAGGGTCGCTAGCGGGCCACAATGAGCAGTTCTTC. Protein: CASSQGSLAGHNEQFF.

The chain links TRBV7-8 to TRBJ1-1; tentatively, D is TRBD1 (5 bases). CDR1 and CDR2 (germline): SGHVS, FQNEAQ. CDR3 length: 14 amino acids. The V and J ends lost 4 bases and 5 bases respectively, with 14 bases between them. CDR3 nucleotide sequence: TGTGCCAGCAGCTCGCGACGGGGGAATACTGAAGCTTTCTTT. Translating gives CASSSRRGNTEAFF.

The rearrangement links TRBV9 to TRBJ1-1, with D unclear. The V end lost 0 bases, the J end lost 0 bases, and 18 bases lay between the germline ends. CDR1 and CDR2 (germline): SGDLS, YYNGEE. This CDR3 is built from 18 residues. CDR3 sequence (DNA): TGTGCCAGCAGCGTAGATTTGGGCAAACCTTCAATGAACACTGAAGCTTTCTTT. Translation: CASSVDLGKPSMNTEAFF.

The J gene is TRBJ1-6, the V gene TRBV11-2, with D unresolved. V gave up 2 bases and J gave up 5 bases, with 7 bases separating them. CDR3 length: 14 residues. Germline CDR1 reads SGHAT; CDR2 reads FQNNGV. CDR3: CASSLILHNSPLHF. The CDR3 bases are TGTGCCAGCAGCTTAATTCTCCATAATTCACCCCTCCACTTT. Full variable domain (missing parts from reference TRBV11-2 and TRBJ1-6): EAGVAQSPRYKIIEKRQSVAFWCNPISGHATLYWYQQILGQGPKLLIQFQNNGVVDDSQLPKDRFSAERLKGVDSTLKIQPAKLEDSAVYLCASSLILHNSPLHFGNGTRLTVT.